Below, one T cell receptor (beta chain) is given with its context. Antigen specificity is unknown. The TCR beta profiling, which covered VDJ combination and CDR3 sequence, was carried out using genomic DNA as the template. A single record per CDR3 protein comes from TCRdb applying MiXCR to the reads. This table has around 150,000 distinct CDR3 sequences, around 40% appearing once. The data are from a study of CD8+CD57+ T cells in acquired aplastic anemia. The study, taken as a whole, reports: Patient and control CD8+ Simpson's diversity was not significantly different.

Germline loops: CDR1 KGHDR, CDR2 SFDVKD. V lost 5 bases to trimming and J lost 4 bases, with 17 bases between them. This CDR3 has 15 amino acids. J is TRBJ2-7 and V is TRBV24-1, with a tentative D call TRBD2 (5 bases). The sample consisted of sorted CD4+, CD8+, or CD8+CD57+ T cells (not recorded which) from PBMCs. The TCR comes from a human donor in good health. This chain's CDR3 is CATSAITSRPYEQYF. In DNA form, the CDR3 reads TGTGCCACCAGTGCCATCACTAGTCGCCCTTACGAGCAGTACTTC.